Listed here is a single TCR beta chain. It lacks a known antigen. The input lacks base qualities; no much larger clone sits a single base away. This sample was taken from a study of blood T cell repertoires in COVID-19 (dated by TCRdb to the early 2020s). About the investigation overall: Samples covering the acute and convalescent phases of COVID-19 were provided by collaborators in the United States, Italy and Spain. The material from the prospective study consisted of cDNA or gDNA derived from T cells, B-cell-depleted T cells, or PBMCs. Subjects who had been exposed to COVID-19, were actively infected with it, or had recovered from it provided the deeply sampled blood TCRbeta repertoires that made up the dataset. The repertoires were made available in a free public database intended to serve as a resource for research on the immune response to SARS-CoV-2. Samples came from the ongoing ImmuneRACE study (first 160 participants) plus 1,254 subjects from 6 global collaborators. The sample metadata nearly always contained a de-identified subject ID, COVID-19 status, age in years and sex. Where available, HLA class I and class II types were obtained from metadata supplied by the sample provider rather than from assay-based typing.

The germline V end is reduced by 11 bases and the J end by 4 bases; junction bases left unmatched: 11. The CDR3, from cysteine to phenylalanine, totals 14 residues. The entry retains the CDR3 DNA only, 42 bases that are in frame from base 1. The germline V gene (reference sequence) specifies LNHDA as CDR1 and SQIVND as CDR2. TCRbeta CDR3 regions were amplified from genomic DNA using the immunoSEQ Assay, a bias-controlled multiplex PCR. The paper's data handling went like this. Within the assay, amplification of reference gene primers was used to estimate how many nucleated cells each sample contained. To quantify the absolute abundance of each unique TCRbeta CDR3 rearrangement, sequence reads were collapsed and filtered. For each sample, productive Simpson clonality was calculated by taking the square root of Simpson's diversity index across productive rearrangements. TCRdb took over this immuneACCESS table, retaining in-frame rearrangements with V and J assigned. Such tables are incomplete; in checked studies, under half of the missing clones stem from an unresolved V gene, and the remainder is unexplained. That table furnishes V, J and clone size, whereas the DNA furnished D and trimming. Within this sample are roughly 150,000 clones, with 82% of them counted one time only. The biggest ten clones account for around 18% of the sample.

Broader findings and caveats from the paper: The amount of clinical and demographic metadata varied by source and participant and was provided uncurated.

Participants in the prospective study were aged about 18 to 95 years, lived in under 30 United States geographic areas, and enrolled through a virtual design. In the prospective study, participants were assigned to cohorts based on the clinical history participants reported in a screening survey and a study questionnaire. ImmuneRACE Cohort 3 recovered participants were defined by two consecutive negative NP/OP PCR tests, healthcare professional clearance, or symptom resolution. In the prospective study, mobile phlebotomists collected whole blood, serum and a nasopharyngeal or oropharyngeal swab from each participant. Over a 2-month period, participants in the prospective study had the option of providing additional blood draws and questionnaires. Before DNA extraction, blood samples from the prospective study were shipped at room temperature or frozen.

What was sequenced was PBMCs or T cells enriched from blood (not recorded which). The chain is encoded by TRBV19 joined to TRBJ1-1, and 9 bases in between align with TRBD1. The clonotype was recovered from a man aged 60-69 years who had recovered from COVID-19. The bases read TGTGCCTCGTCGACAGGGGGGGAGATCACTGAAGCTTTCTTT. Its protein is CASSTGGEITEAFF. Beyond the CDR3, the reference TRBV19 and TRBJ1-1 genes provide the residues; the full variable domain reads: DGGITQSPKYLFRKEGQNVTLSCEQNLNHDAMYWYRQDPGQGLRLIYYSQIVNDFQKGDIAEGYSVSREKKESFPLTVTSAQKNPTAFYLCASSTGGEITEAFFGQGTRLTVV.